These 14 T cell receptor beta chains were all obtained from the same sample, sequenced in a study of graft-versus-host responses after intestinal transplantation. TCRdb keeps only in-frame clones here, not all; method: immunoSEQ multiplex PCR. The table has tens of thousands of clones, 80% to 90% seen once. The antigens of these receptors remain unknown. The sample in question was unstimulated CD8+ T cells sorted from spleen or lymph node cells, obtained before intestinal transplant. The receptors derive from a human donor who received an intestinal transplant.

This sequence joins TRBV5-1 and TRBJ2-7; D gene uncertain. V was trimmed by 3 bases and J by 4 bases, leaving 14 bases between them. Per the germline V gene, CDR1 is SGHRS and CDR2 is YFSETQ. The CDR3 totals 14 residues. The CDR3, as DNA: TGCGCCAGCAGCTCGGATCACGCCGGGTACGAGCAGTACTTC. Translation gives CASSSDHAGYEQYF.

The genes are TRBV5-1 and TRBJ2-7; D perhaps matches TRBD1 (5 bases). Germline assignment: CDR1 SGHRS and CDR2 YFSETQ. The CDR3 totals 19 residues. V was trimmed by 3 bases and J by 0 bases, leaving 25 bases between them. This CDR3 is CASSSAKPFGALYSYEQYF. DNA for the CDR3: TGCGCCAGCAGCTCCGCAAAACCTTTTGGGGCGCTCTACTCCTACGAGCAGTACTTC.

The genes are TRBV27 and TRBJ1-6, with a weak D call TRBD1 (6 bases). CDR1 and CDR2 from the germline V gene are MNHEY and SMNVEV (reference sequence). V gave up 2 bases and J gave up 7 bases, with 15 bases separating them. This CDR3 comprises 16 residues. The CDR3 DNA is TGTGCCAGCAGTTTACACGGGACGGGACAAAATTCACCCCTCCACTTT. Residues: CASSLHGTGQNSPLHF.

In nucleotides, the CDR3 is TGTGCCAGCAGCCAAGATCACGGCAGCGATGAGCAGTTCTTC. Protein sequence: CASSQDHGSDEQFF. This sequence joins TRBV4-2 and TRBJ2-1; D is unclear. V lost 0 bases to trimming and J lost 8 bases, with 11 bases between them. The germline CDR1 and CDR2 sequences are LGHNA and YNFKEQ. The CDR3 extends over 14 amino acids.

The chain is built from TRBV6-1 and TRBJ2-5; maybe TRBD2 (5 bases). Trimming took 4 bases from V and 0 from J, leaving 6 bases between them. CDR1 is MNHNS and CDR2 is SASEGT in the germline V gene. CDR3 length: 13 residues. The CDR3: CASSADYQETQYF. The CDR3 coding sequence is TGTGCCAGCAGTGCGGACTACCAAGAGACCCAGTACTTC.

V usage is TRBV28 and J usage is TRBJ1-2; the D gene is possibly TRBD1 (5 bases). Germline-derived CDR1 and CDR2 are MDHEN and SYDVKM. Trimming stripped 2 bases from V and 4 bases from J, with 32 bases between. This CDR3 is 21 amino acids long. The CDR3 is CASSLRQGSAAGNLHFYGYTF. CDR3 nucleotides: TGTGCCAGCAGTTTAAGGCAGGGTTCGGCCGCGGGGAATCTACACTTCTATGGCTACACCTTC.

The V call is TRBV7-9, the J call TRBJ2-2; D might be TRBD1 (6 bases). Germline lookup yields CDR1 SEHNR and CDR2 FQNEAQ (reference sequence). V was clipped by 5 bases and J by 4 bases, with 14 bases between them. The CDR3 totals 15 residues. In nucleotides, the CDR3 is TGTGCCAGCAGCCATAGGACAGAATTCACCGGGGAGCTGTTTTTT. Amino acid sequence: CASSHRTEFTGELFF.

J is TRBJ1-5 and V is TRBV27; D is perhaps TRBD1 (5 bases). CDR1 is MNHEY, CDR2 SMNVEV, per germline (reference sequence). CDR3 length: 15 amino acids. V lost 0 bases, J lost 7 bases, and 13 bases lay in between. Here the CDR3 reads CASSLSSRAGQPQHF. In DNA, the CDR3 is TGTGCCAGCAGTTTATCATCCAGGGCCGGGCAGCCCCAGCATTTT.

This chain links TRBV30 with TRBJ2-5, with D perhaps matching TRBD2 (7 bases). Germline assignment: CDR1 GTSNPN and CDR2 SVGIG (reference sequence). The CDR3 contains 16 residues. Trimming shortened V by 5 bases and J by 7 bases, and 26 bases separated the two germline ends. Written as DNA, the CDR3 is TGTGCCTGGGTGACCTCGGGGGCTAGCGGCCTCGGGACCCAGTACTTC. This encodes CAWVTSGASGLGTQYF.

The genes are TRBV16 and TRBJ2-3; D might be TRBD1 (5 bases). The germline V gene has CDR1 KGHSY and CDR2 FQNENV. With 1 base removed from V and 0 bases from J, the gap between germline ends came to 11 bases. This CDR3 spans 16 amino acids. The CDR3: CASSQWGTKSTDTQYF. CDR3 nucleotide sequence: TGTGCCAGCAGCCAATGGGGCACAAAAAGCACAGATACGCAGTATTTT.

The chain uses TRBV27 and TRBJ2-5, with TRBD2 identical over 8 bases. The length of the CDR3 is 14 residues. The trim removed 6 bases at V and 1 base at J, leaving 4 bases unmatched. CDR1 and CDR2 (germline): MNHEY, SMNVEV (reference sequence). The CDR3 sequence is CASSFGGAQETQYF. DNA for the CDR3: TGTGCCAGCAGCTTCGGGGGGGCCCAAGAGACCCAGTACTTC.

The chain uses TRBV2 and TRBJ2-1; no clear D gene. Germline-derived CDR1 and CDR2 are SNHLY and FYNNEI. V lost 9 bases and J lost 0, with 6 bases in between. There are 12 residues in the CDR3. For the CDR3, the DNA is TGTGCCAGAGACAACTCCTACAATGAGCAGTTCTTC. This encodes CARDNSYNEQFF.

This chain uses TRBV13 with TRBJ2-7, with D perhaps TRBD2 (6 bases). The CDR3 spans 15 residues. Germline V gene sequence: CDR1 PRHDT, CDR2 FYEKMQ (reference sequence). V lost 4 bases, J lost 1 base, and 14 bases lay in between. CDR3 nucleotide sequence: TGTGCCAGCAGCTCACTCCAGGAGGGTTCCTACGAGCAGTACTTC. As protein: CASSSLQEGSYEQYF.

This chain joins TRBV4-1 and TRBJ2-3; 8 bases fit TRBD1. The CDR3 covers 14 residues. CDR1 is MGHRA, CDR2 YSYEKL, per germline. Trimming took 5 bases from V and 4 from J; bases not matched to a gene: 5. The CDR3 is CASSEQGVPDTQYF. In DNA, the CDR3 is TGCGCCAGCAGCGAACAGGGGGTGCCAGATACGCAGTATTTT.